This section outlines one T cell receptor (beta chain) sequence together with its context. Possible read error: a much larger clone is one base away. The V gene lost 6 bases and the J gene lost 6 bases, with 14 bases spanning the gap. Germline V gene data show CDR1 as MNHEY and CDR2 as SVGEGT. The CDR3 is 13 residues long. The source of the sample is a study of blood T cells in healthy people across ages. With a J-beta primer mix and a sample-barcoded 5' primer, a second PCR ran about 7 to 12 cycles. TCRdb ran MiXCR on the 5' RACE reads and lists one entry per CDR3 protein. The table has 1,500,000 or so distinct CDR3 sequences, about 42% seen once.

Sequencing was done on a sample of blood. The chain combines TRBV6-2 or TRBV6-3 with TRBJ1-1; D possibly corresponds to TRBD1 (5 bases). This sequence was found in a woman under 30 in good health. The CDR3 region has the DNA TGTGCCAGCAGAGACGAGGGGTTGGCTGAAGCTTTCTTT. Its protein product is CASRDEGLAEAFF.